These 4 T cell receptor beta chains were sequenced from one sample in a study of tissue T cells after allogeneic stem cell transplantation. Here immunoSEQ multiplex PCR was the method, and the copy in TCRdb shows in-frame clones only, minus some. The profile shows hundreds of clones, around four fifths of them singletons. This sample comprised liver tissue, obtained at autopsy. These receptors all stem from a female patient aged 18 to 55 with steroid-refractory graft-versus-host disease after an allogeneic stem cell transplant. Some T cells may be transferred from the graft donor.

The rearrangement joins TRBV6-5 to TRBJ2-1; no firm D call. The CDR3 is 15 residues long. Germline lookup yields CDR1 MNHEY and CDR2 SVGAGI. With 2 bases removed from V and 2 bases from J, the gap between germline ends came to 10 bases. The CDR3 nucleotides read TGTGCCAGCAGTTACGGATTATCAGCCTACAATGAGCAGTTCTTC. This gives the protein CASSYGLSAYNEQFF.

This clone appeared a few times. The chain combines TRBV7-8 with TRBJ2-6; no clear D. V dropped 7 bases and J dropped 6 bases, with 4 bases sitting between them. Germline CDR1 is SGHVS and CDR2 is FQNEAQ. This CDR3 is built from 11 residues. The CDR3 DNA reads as TGTGCCAGCACGGCGGCCAACGTCCTGACTTTC. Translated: CASTAANVLTF. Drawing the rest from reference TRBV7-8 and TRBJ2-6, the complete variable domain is GAGVSQSPRYKVAKRGQDVALRCDPISGHVSLFWYQQALGQGPEFLTYFQNEAQLDKSGLPSDRFFAERPEGSVSTLKIQRTQQEDSAVYLCASTAANVLTFGAGSRLTVL.

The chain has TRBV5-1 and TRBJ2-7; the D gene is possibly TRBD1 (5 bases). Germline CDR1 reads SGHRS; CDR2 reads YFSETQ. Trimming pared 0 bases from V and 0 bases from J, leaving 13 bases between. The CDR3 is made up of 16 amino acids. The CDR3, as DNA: TGCGCCAGCAGCTTGGTTATAGGGGCTATCTCCTACGAGCAGTACTTC. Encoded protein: CASSLVIGAISYEQYF.

In nucleotides, the CDR3 is TGTGCCAGCAGCGAATGGGACCACTACGAGCAGTACTTC. This codes for CASSEWDHYEQYF. This chain connects TRBV7-9 to TRBJ2-7, with D possibly being TRBD1 or TRBD2 (5 bases each). Germline loops: CDR1 SEHNR, CDR2 FQNEAQ (reference sequence). V lost 5 bases and J lost 3, with 11 bases in between. The CDR3 is 13 amino acids.